The 32 T cell receptor beta chains in this list originate from one sample, sequenced in a study of immune heterogeneity within non-small cell lung tumors. Template material comprised bulk tumor genomic DNA at approximately 650 ng per sample. Biopsies, several per primary tumor and spaced far apart, were collected during surgery. Before undergoing curative surgery, patients had newly diagnosed non-small cell lung cancer that was untreated. It was a multiplex PCR that amplified TCR beta CDR3, with 32 V and 13 J primers. Via MiXCR, TCRdb re-called the multiplex PCR reads, giving one row per CDR3 protein. Of 2,000 to 2,500 distinct CDR3 sequences listed, 20% to 30% are singletons. Source material: lung tumor tissue. The receptors come from a man aged 60 to 75 with non-small cell lung cancer.

This clonotype came up a few times. The chain employs TRBV5-1 and TRBJ1-3; the D is unclear. In germline, CDR1 is SGHRS, CDR2 YFSETQ. CDR3 length: 12 residues. V lost 6 bases and J lost 3, with 7 bases in between. The CDR3 sequence: CASMGNGNTIYF. In DNA form, the CDR3 reads TGCGCCAGCATGGGCAATGGAAACACCATATATTTT.

The chain combines TRBV15 with TRBJ2-7; D is tentatively TRBD1 or TRBD2 (6 bases each). The CDR3 is 15 residues long. V was shortened by 0 bases and J by 6 bases, with 15 bases between the two germline ends. Per germline, CDR1 LNHNV and CDR2 YYDKDF (reference sequence). DNA of the CDR3: TGTGCCACCAGCAGAGATCGATGGAGGGGGGCCGAGCAGTACTTC. It yields the protein CATSRDRWRGAEQYF.

By share, this clonotype counts as medium-sized. The chain recombines TRBV20-1 with TRBJ1-1; TRBD1 is a possible D gene (5 bases). The CDR3 is 13 residues long. V was shortened by 6 bases and J by 5 bases, with 16 bases between the two germline ends. Per the germline V gene, CDR1 is DFQATT and CDR2 is SNEGSKA (reference sequence). The CDR3 protein is CSASRGIVTEAFF. CDR3 DNA: TGCAGTGCCTCCCGGGGCATAGTGACTGAAGCTTTCTTT.

In its sample, this clonotype ranks as medium-sized. The chain uses TRBV7-8 and TRBJ1-1; unclear D gene. Per germline, CDR1 SGHVS and CDR2 FQNEAQ. V lost 2 bases to trimming and J lost 4 bases, with 2 bases between them. The CDR3 extends over 11 amino acids. CDR3 bases: TGTGCCAGCAGCTTATCCACTGAAGCTTTCTTT. As protein: CASSLSTEAFF.

Regarding this clonotype: A clone one base away is much larger, so this may be a read error. Likely a read error: the CDR3 ends without its conserved phenylalanine or tryptophan. The chain combines TRBV28 with TRBJ1-5; 8 bases are shared with TRBD1. Germline V gene sequence: CDR1 MDHEN, CDR2 SYDVKM. After removal of 6 bases from V and 5 bases from J, the junction contained 6 bases not matched to a gene. This CDR3 has 14 amino acids. CDR3 amino acids: CASSYRGNHQPQHY. The CDR3 DNA sequence: TGTGCCAGCAGCTACAGGGGGAATCATCAGCCCCAGCATTAT.

As regards this clonotype: The junction and the germline gene differ at one end; a read error may be behind it. V and J are TRBV2 and TRBJ2-1; D not certain. CDR3 size: 12 residues. CDR1 is SNHLY and CDR2 is FYNNEI in the germline V gene. The CDR3 nucleotides read TGTGCCAGCAGCAGTGAGGTTAATGAGCGGTTCTTC. The encoded protein is CASSSEVNERFF.

The rearrangement joins TRBV6-2 or TRBV6-3 to TRBJ2-1; unclear D gene. In germline, CDR1 is MNHEY, CDR2 SVGEGT. This CDR3 is built from 15 residues. Trimming shortened V by 0 bases and J by 7 bases, and 13 bases separated the two germline ends. The CDR3 region has the DNA TGTGCCAGCAGTTACTCCGACCCCTCTCTAAATGAGCAGTTCTTC. It is translated as CASSYSDPSLNEQFF.

This clonotype was detected only a few times. The V gene is TRBV6-2 or TRBV6-3, the J gene TRBJ2-3; D is uncertain. In germline, CDR1 is MNHEY, CDR2 SVGEGT. There are 13 residues in the CDR3. Between the trimmed V and J ends, which lost 10 bases and 4 bases, there was a span of 15 bases. This CDR3 is CAISLGGSDTQYF. The CDR3 coding sequence is TGTGCCATCAGCCTAGGTGGGTCAGATACGCAGTATTTT.

This chain connects TRBV28 to TRBJ2-1; D is perhaps TRBD1 or TRBD2 (6 bases each). Germline V lookup: CDR1 MDHEN, CDR2 SYDVKM. The CDR3 is 14 residues long. Trimming stripped 5 bases from V and 12 bases from J, with 20 bases between. Here the CDR3 DNA reads TGTGCCAGCAGTCTACTCGTAGGGGGTAGCGGGCAGTTCTTC. It translates to CASSLLVGGSGQFF. The full variable domain, with the rest looked up from reference TRBV28 and TRBJ2-1, is DVKVTQSSRYLVKRTGEKVFLECVQDMDHENMFWYRQDPGLGLRLIYFSYDVKMKEKGDIPEGYSVSREKKERFSLILESASTNQTSMYLCASSLLVGGSGQFFGPGTRLTVL.

By proportion, this clonotype is medium-sized (0.01 to 0.1%). V usage is TRBV4-3 and J usage is TRBJ1-2, with D possibly being TRBD1 (5 bases). The V and J ends lost 1 base and 4 bases respectively, with 16 bases between them. The CDR3 has 16 residues. Per the germline V gene, CDR1 is LGHNA and CDR2 is YSLEER. CDR3 nucleotide sequence: TGCGCCAGCAGCCAAGGTGAAGTCGGGGCCCCCTATGGCTACACCTTC. The encoded protein is CASSQGEVGAPYGYTF.

This clonotype was seen a few times. J is TRBJ2-5 and V is TRBV14; D is ambiguous. Germline V gives CDR1 SGHDN, CDR2 FVKESK. V shed 0 bases and J shed 6 bases, with 11 bases lying between them. This CDR3 is 14 amino acids long. The CDR3 sequence is CASSQDQLAKTQYF. In nucleotides, the CDR3 is TGTGCCAGCAGCCAAGATCAATTGGCGAAGACCCAGTACTTC.

This clonotype was recorded a few times. This chain uses TRBV14 with TRBJ1-1, with TRBD1 as a possible D gene (5 bases). With 3 bases removed from V and 6 bases from J, the gap between germline ends came to 14 bases. The CDR3 spans 14 residues. Germline V CDR1 and CDR2: SGHDN, FVKESK. This CDR3 reads CASSHRGSVAEAFF. The DNA for the CDR3 is TGTGCCAGCAGCCATCGGGGGTCGGTAGCTGAAGCTTTCTTT.

The chain carries TRBV6-2 or TRBV6-3 and TRBJ1-2, with no clear D. V was clipped by 2 bases and J by 7 bases, with 20 bases between them. This CDR3 is built from 16 residues. CDR1 is MNHEY, CDR2 SVGEGT, per germline. The CDR3 loop reads CASSYPVLTIGGGYTF. In DNA form, the CDR3 reads TGTGCCAGCAGTTACCCCGTATTGACCATCGGCGGTGGCTACACCTTC.

This clonotype was seen a handful of times. Just one base apart from a much larger clone, this may be a read error. This rearrangement joins TRBV28 to TRBJ1-1, with unresolved D. From germline, CDR1 is MDHEN and CDR2 SYDVKM. Trimming pared 5 bases from V and 4 bases from J, leaving 8 bases between. The CDR3 spans 12 residues. The CDR3 reads CASSVESTEAFF. Here the CDR3 DNA reads TGTGCCAGCAGTGTGGAGAGCACTGAAGCTTTCTTT.

The chain couples TRBV7-8 to TRBJ2-1; D unresolved. The CDR3 covers 14 residues. CDR1 is SGHVS and CDR2 is FQNEAQ in the germline V gene. The V end was cut by 5 bases, the J end by 8 bases, with 16 bases between. The CDR3 DNA sequence: TGTGCCAGCAGCCGTACTATCGGGCCGGATGAGCAGTTCTTC. Its protein is CASSRTIGPDEQFF.

This clonotype has more than one count but fewer than ten. The genes are TRBV7-9 and TRBJ2-5; D remains ambiguous. Germline-derived CDR1 and CDR2 are SEHNR and FQNEAQ (reference sequence). The V end lost 5 bases, the J end lost 3 bases, and 16 bases lay between the germline ends. The length of the CDR3 is 15 residues. CDR3 DNA: TGTGCCAGCAGCCCACACGGTGGGCCCGAAGAGACCCAGTACTTC. As protein: CASSPHGGPEETQYF.

The V and J genes are TRBV24-1 and TRBJ2-2; the D gene is possibly TRBD2 (5 bases). Trimming pared 2 bases from V and 1 base from J, leaving 7 bases between. This CDR3 region has 15 residues. The germline V gene has CDR1 KGHDR and CDR2 SFDVKD. For the CDR3, the DNA is TGTGCCACCAGTGATTCCAGCGGGAACACCGGGGAGCTGTTTTTT. Protein sequence: CATSDSSGNTGELFF.

In its sample, this clonotype ranks as large. The gene calls are TRBV19 and TRBJ1-4; the match to TRBD1 covers 9 bases. The trim removed 2 bases at V and 0 bases at J, leaving 1 base unmatched. Per germline, CDR1 LNHDA and CDR2 SQIVND (reference sequence). The CDR3 is 16 amino acids. The CDR3 DNA sequence: TGTGCCAGTAGTATAACAGGGGGCGCAACTAATGAAAAACTGTTTTTT. This translates into CASSITGGATNEKLFF.

The rearrangement joins TRBV7-6 to TRBJ1-3; D remains ambiguous. The length of the CDR3 is 15 residues. Germline V gene data show CDR1 as SGHVS and CDR2 as FNYEAQ. The V end lost 1 base, the J end lost 8 bases, and 15 bases lay between the germline ends. CDR3 nucleotide sequence: TGTGCCAGCAGCTTAGAGGGCTCGAAAGGAGACACCATATATTTT. This gives the protein CASSLEGSKGDTIYF.

By share of the sample, this clonotype is large. This rearrangement joins TRBV27 to TRBJ1-1, with 8 bases fitting TRBD1. CDR1 is MNHEY, CDR2 SMNVEV, per germline (reference sequence). This CDR3 region has 14 residues. V lost 3 bases, J lost 4 bases, and 4 bases stayed unmatched. This CDR3 reads CASSFSRGPTEAFF. CDR3 coding DNA: TGTGCCAGCAGTTTCTCCAGGGGGCCCACTGAAGCTTTCTTT.

By sample share, this clonotype is medium-sized (0.01 to 0.1%). V is TRBV20-1 and J is TRBJ1-1; unclear D gene. Germline-derived CDR1 and CDR2 are DFQATT and SNEGSKA (reference sequence). This CDR3 region has 14 residues. Trimming shortened V by 6 bases and J by 3 bases, and 17 bases separated the two germline ends. This CDR3 is CSASPGIGDTEAFF. The DNA of the CDR3 is TGCAGTGCCTCACCCGGGATCGGGGACACTGAAGCTTTCTTT.

By sample share, this clonotype is medium-sized. The chain couples TRBV11-3 to TRBJ2-7, with 10 bases fitting TRBD2. V was pared by 4 bases and J by 4 bases, with 1 base of the junction left unmatched. The CDR3 contains 13 residues. Germline assignment: CDR1 SGHNT and CDR2 YENEEA. The CDR3 here is CASSSSGSYEQYF. The DNA of the CDR3 is TGTGCCAGCAGCTCTAGCGGGAGTTACGAGCAGTACTTC.

The chain is built from TRBV6-1 and TRBJ2-1; possibly TRBD1 for D (6 bases). Deletions cut 6 bases from V and 6 bases from J, with 12 bases between. Germline CDR1 is MNHNS and CDR2 is SASEGT. This CDR3 contains 13 residues. The CDR3 region has the DNA TGTGCCAGCAGAATGAAAGGGGGCAATGAGCAGTTCTTC. Its protein product is CASRMKGGNEQFF.

Worth noting for this clonotype: This is likely a read error, given that the CDR3 carries no conserved phenylalanine or tryptophan at its end. The DNA is left out, because the CDR3 cannot be placed on it with certainty; the CDR3 is given as TCRdb lists it. J is TRBJ2-3 and V is TRBV9; the D call in the table, TRBD2, was not verified against the DNA. The CDR3 is 16 residues long, counting both termini. CDR1 is SGDLS and CDR2 is YYNGEE in the germline V gene. CDR3 sequence reads: CASSRGEGRDEQYFGP.

This clonotype is medium-sized within its sample. This chain uses TRBV5-1 with TRBJ2-7; D remains unclear. The germline CDR1 and CDR2 sequences are SGHRS and YFSETQ. The CDR3 has 14 residues. The V end was cut by 1 base, the J end by 0 bases, with 8 bases between. CDR3 nucleotides: TGCGCCAGCAGCTTGACACAAGGCTCCTACGAGCAGTACTTC. Residues: CASSLTQGSYEQYF.

The chain links TRBV2 to TRBJ2-5; 13 nucleotides line up with TRBD2. The CDR3 is made up of 16 amino acids. CDR1 and CDR2 from the germline V gene are SNHLY and FYNNEI. The J segment lost 2 bases and the V segment lost 10 bases, leaving 10 bases of the junction unmatched. In nucleotides, the CDR3 is TGTGCCAACAAGGGACTAGCGGGATCGGTTCAAGAGACCCAGTACTTC. Amino acid sequence: CANKGLAGSVQETQYF.

This clonotype is labeled medium-sized (0.01 to 0.1%). CDR3 in amino acids: CASSLLTATNEKLFF. The CDR3 nucleotides read TGCGCCAGCAGCTTGTTGACAGCAACTAATGAAAAACTGTTTTTT. The J gene is TRBJ1-4, the V gene TRBV5-1; D possibly corresponds to TRBD1 (5 bases). The CDR3 is 15 amino acids. Trimming took off 1 base at V and 0 bases at J, with 7 bases between the two ends. CDR1 and CDR2 from the germline V gene are SGHRS and YFSETQ. The variable domain in full, completed from reference TRBV5-1 and TRBJ1-4, reads KAGVTQTPRYLIKTRGQQVTLSCSPISGHRSVSWYQQTPGQGLQFLFEYFSETQRNKGNFPGRFSGRQFSNSRSEMNVSTLELGDSALYLCASSLLTATNEKLFFGSGTQLSVL.

This clonotype ranks as medium-sized. The chain links TRBV28 to TRBJ1-5; D unclear. The germline V gene has CDR1 MDHEN and CDR2 SYDVKM. CDR3 size: 15 residues. The ends were cut back, 2 bases at V and 6 bases at J, with 14 bases in the middle. CDR3 amino acids: CASSLGQVRVQPQHF. In DNA form, the CDR3 reads TGTGCCAGCAGTTTAGGGCAGGTAAGGGTTCAGCCCCAGCATTTT.

V gene TRBV27 combines with J gene TRBJ2-7; 13 bases match TRBD2. There are 15 residues in the CDR3. The V segment lost 4 bases and the J segment 7 bases; nucleotides outside the gene matches: 7. Germline V gives CDR1 MNHEY, CDR2 SMNVEV (reference sequence). CDR3 in amino acids: CASSSGLAGPLEQYF. The DNA for the CDR3 is TGTGCCAGCAGTTCGGGACTAGCGGGGCCATTAGAGCAGTACTTC.

This clonotype was counted only a few times. The chain couples TRBV5-6 to TRBJ1-2, with a possible D match to TRBD1 (6 bases). The CDR3 loop spans 14 amino acids. V lost 1 base and J lost 8, with 15 bases in between. Germline assignment: CDR1 SGHDT and CDR2 YYEEEE. CDR3: CASSLLNRAGGYTF. CDR3 DNA sequence: TGTGCCAGCAGCTTGTTGAACAGGGCTGGCGGCTACACCTTC.

By sample fraction, this clonotype is medium-sized. This chain links TRBV10-3 with TRBJ2-7; 9 bases map to TRBD2. CDR1 ENHRY and CDR2 SYGVKD come from the germline V gene. The V segment lost 3 bases and the J segment 2 bases; nucleotides outside the gene matches: 8. The CDR3 consists of 16 residues. The CDR3 DNA follows: TGTGCCATCAGTGATGTAGCGGGAGAGGTGGCCTACGAGCAGTACTTC. This codes for CAISDVAGEVAYEQYF.

Points on this clonotype: A single base separates this from a much larger clone, so it may be a read error. The V gene is TRBV30, the J gene TRBJ1-6; 11 nucleotides agree with TRBD1. This CDR3 is 18 amino acids long. Germline CDR1 reads GTSNPN; CDR2 reads SVGIG (reference sequence). The J segment lost 0 bases and the V segment lost 5 bases, leaving 9 bases of the junction unmatched. CDR3 protein: CAWGRGQGVGSYNSPLHF. CDR3 nucleotides: TGTGCCTGGGGGCGGGGACAGGGGGTCGGCTCCTATAATTCACCCCTCCACTTT.